What follows are 5 T cell receptor beta chains derived from one specimen sequenced in a study of blood T cell repertoires in COVID-19. Libraries were prepared by immunoSEQ multiplex PCR; TCRdb keeps only in-frame clonotypes and omits some of them. The sample consists of 9,500 to 11,000 clones, approximately 90% of them appearing once. The sample was peripheral blood. These receptors were obtained from a human donor in a cohort sampled during active COVID-19.

This chain joins TRBV6-5 and TRBJ2-2, with 9 bases fitting TRBD2. V was clipped by 6 bases and J by 3 bases; unmatched bases: 5. Germline-derived CDR1 and CDR2 are MNHEY and SVGAGI. The CDR3 has 15 amino acids. Here the CDR3 DNA reads TGTGCCAGCAGCTCTAGCGGGGCGTACACCGGGGAGCTGTTTTTT. The encoded protein is CASSSSGAYTGELFF.

This rearrangement joins TRBV28 to TRBJ1-2; D possibly corresponds to TRBD1 (5 bases). Germline V gene sequence: CDR1 MDHEN, CDR2 SYDVKM. The CDR3 contains 14 residues. V lost 5 bases and J 8 bases, leaving 18 bases between the germline ends. The CDR3 DNA reads as TGTGCCAGCAGTCCCGCACAGGTCGCCTGGGGCTACACCTTC. It is translated as CASSPAQVAWGYTF.

This clone was counted a single time. The chain recombines TRBV18 with TRBJ1-1; D call uncertain. CDR3 length equals 12 residues. CDR1 and CDR2 (germline): KGHSH, LQKENI. Trimming cost V 4 bases and J 8 bases, with 11 bases left between them. The CDR3 region has the DNA TGTGCCAGCTCACGTGAGGAGGAGGAAGCTTTCTTT. Its translation: CASSREEEEAFF.

V gene TRBV7-2 combines with J gene TRBJ2-7; D might be TRBD1 (7 bases). CDR3 length: 16 amino acids. Germline loops: CDR1 SGHTA, CDR2 FQGNSA. Trimming pared 0 bases from V and 1 base from J, leaving 13 bases between. CDR3 protein: CASSLALAGGSYEQYF. CDR3 coding DNA: TGTGCCAGCAGCTTAGCGCTGGCAGGGGGGTCCTACGAGCAGTACTTC.

The CDR3 DNA sequence: TGTGCCACCTCGGACAGGGAACGCAATCAGCCCCAGCATTTT. Translated, it gives CATSDRERNQPQHF. The chain combines TRBV19 with TRBJ1-5; TRBD1 matches 8 bases. CDR3 length equals 14 residues. Trimming took 10 bases from V and 2 from J; bases not matched to a gene: 7. The germline V gene encodes CDR1 LNHDA and CDR2 SQIVND (reference sequence).